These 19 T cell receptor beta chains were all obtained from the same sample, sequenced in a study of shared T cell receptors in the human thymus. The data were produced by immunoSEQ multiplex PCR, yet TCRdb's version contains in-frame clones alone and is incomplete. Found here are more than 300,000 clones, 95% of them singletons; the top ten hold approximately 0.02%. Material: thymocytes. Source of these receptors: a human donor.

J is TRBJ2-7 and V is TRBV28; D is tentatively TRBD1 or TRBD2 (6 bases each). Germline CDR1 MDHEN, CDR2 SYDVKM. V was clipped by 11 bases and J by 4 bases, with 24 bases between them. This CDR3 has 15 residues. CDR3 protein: CAWGDWRGVRYEQYF. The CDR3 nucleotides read TGTGCCTGGGGCGATTGGAGGGGGGTCCGGTACGAGCAGTACTTC. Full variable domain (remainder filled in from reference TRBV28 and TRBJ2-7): DVKVTQSSRYLVKRTGEKVFLECVQDMDHENMFWYRQDPGLGLRLIYFSYDVKMKEKGDIPEGYSVSREKKERFSLILESASTNQTSMYLCAWGDWRGVRYEQYFGPGTRLTVT.

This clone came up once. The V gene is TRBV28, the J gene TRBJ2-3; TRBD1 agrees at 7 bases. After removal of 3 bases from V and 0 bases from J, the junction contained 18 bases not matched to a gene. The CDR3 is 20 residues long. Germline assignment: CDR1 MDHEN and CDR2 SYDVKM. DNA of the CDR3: TGTGCCAGCAGTTTGTTCCGGGACAGAAGCCCTCGTCGTAGCACAGATACGCAGTATTTT. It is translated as CASSLFRDRSPRRSTDTQYF.

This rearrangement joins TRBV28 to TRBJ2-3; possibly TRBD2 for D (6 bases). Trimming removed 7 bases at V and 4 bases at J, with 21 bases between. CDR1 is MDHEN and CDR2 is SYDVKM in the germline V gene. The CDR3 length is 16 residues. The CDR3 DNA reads TGTGCCAGCAAGCTCGTGTCGGGAGTAAGCGCAGATACGCAGTATTTT. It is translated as CASKLVSGVSADTQYF.

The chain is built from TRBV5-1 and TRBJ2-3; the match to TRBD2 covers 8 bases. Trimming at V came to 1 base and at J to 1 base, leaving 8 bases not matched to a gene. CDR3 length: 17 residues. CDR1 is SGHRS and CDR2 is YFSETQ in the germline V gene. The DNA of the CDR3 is TGCGCCAGCAGCTTGTGCGTTGAGACTAGCGGCACAGATACGCAGTATTTT. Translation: CASSLCVETSGTDTQYF.

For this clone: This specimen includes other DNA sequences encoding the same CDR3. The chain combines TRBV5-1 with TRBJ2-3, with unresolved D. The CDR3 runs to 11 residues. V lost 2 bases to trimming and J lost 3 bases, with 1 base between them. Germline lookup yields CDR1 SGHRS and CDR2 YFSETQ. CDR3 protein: CASSLTDTQYF. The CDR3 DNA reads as TGCGCCAGCAGCTTAACAGATACGCAGTATTTT.

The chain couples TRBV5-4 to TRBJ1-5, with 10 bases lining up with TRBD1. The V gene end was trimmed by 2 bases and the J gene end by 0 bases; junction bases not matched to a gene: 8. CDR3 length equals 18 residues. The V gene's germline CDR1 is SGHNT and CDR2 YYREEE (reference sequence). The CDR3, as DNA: TGTGCCAGCAGCTTCGGCGGGACAGGGGAGTATAGCAATCAGCCCCAGCATTTT. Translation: CASSFGGTGEYSNQPQHF.

The CDR3 region is CASSARTGNEQFF. Written as DNA, the CDR3 is TGTGCCAGCAGCGCCAGGACGGGGAATGAGCAGTTCTTC. The rearrangement joins TRBV9 to TRBJ2-1; a possible D gene is TRBD2 (5 bases). The germline CDR1 and CDR2 sequences are SGDLS and YYNGEE. This CDR3 comprises 13 residues. V was pared by 3 bases and J by 7 bases, with 11 bases between.

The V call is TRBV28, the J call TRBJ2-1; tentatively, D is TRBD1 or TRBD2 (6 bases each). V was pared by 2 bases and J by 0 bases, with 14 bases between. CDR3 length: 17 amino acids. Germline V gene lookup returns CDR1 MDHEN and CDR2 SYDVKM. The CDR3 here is CASSLELADSSYNEQFF. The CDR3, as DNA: TGTGCCAGCAGTTTAGAGTTAGCGGACAGCTCCTACAATGAGCAGTTCTTC. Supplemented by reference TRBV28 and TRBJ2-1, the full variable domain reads DVKVTQSSRYLVKRTGEKVFLECVQDMDHENMFWYRQDPGLGLRLIYFSYDVKMKEKGDIPEGYSVSREKKERFSLILESASTNQTSMYLCASSLELADSSYNEQFFGPGTRLTVL.

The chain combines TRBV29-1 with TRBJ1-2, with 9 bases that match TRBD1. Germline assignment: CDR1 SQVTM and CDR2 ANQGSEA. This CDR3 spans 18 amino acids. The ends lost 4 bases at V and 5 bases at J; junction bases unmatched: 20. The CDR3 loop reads CSVAVWYRGLGLKYGYTF. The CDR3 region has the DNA TGCAGCGTTGCGGTTTGGTACAGGGGGCTTGGGTTGAAGTATGGCTACACCTTC.

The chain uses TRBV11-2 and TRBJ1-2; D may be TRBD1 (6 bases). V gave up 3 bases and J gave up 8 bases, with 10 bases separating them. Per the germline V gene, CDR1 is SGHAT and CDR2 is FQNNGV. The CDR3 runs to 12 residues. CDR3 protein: CASSFGTNGYTF. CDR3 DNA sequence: TGTGCCAGCAGCTTTGGGACAAACGGCTACACCTTC.

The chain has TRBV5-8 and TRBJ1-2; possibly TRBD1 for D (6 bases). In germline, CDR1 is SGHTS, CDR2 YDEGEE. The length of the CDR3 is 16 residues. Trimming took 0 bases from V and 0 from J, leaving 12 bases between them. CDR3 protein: CASSLVRDTSNYGYTF. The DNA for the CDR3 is TGTGCCAGCAGCTTGGTGAGGGACACGTCTAACTATGGCTACACCTTC.

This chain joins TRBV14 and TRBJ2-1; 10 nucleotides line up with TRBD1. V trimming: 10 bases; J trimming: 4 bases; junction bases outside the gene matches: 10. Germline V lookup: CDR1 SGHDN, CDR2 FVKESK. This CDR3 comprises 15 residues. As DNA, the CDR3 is TGTGCCACGTCGAACGAGGACAGGGGGTACAATGAGCAGTTCTTC. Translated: CATSNEDRGYNEQFF.

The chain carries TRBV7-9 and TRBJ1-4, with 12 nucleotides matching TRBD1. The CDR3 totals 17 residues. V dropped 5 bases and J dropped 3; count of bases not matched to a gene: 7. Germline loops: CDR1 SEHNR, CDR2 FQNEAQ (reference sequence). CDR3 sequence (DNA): TGTGCCAGCAGCGACCGGGACAGGGGGCGAGCTAATGAAAAACTGTTTTTT. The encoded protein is CASSDRDRGRANEKLFF.

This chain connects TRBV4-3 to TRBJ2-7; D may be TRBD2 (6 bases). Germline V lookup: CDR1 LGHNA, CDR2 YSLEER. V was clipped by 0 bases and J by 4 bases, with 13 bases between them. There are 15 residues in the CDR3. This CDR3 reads CASSQDLRGEYEQYF. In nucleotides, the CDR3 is TGCGCCAGCAGCCAAGATCTGCGGGGCGAATACGAGCAGTACTTC.

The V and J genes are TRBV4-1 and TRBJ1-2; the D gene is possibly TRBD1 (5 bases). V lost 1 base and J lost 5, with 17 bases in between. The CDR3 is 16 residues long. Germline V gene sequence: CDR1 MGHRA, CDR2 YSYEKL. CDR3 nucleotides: TGCGCCAGCAGCCAAGCTCCCCTCGCAGGGCCTTATGGCTACACCTTC. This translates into CASSQAPLAGPYGYTF.

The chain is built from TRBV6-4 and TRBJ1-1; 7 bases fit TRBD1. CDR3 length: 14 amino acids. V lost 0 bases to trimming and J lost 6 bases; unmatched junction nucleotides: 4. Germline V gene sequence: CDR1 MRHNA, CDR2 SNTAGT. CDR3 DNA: TGTGCCAGCAGTGACTCGACAGGGACCGCTGAAGCTTTCTTT. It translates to CASSDSTGTAEAFF.

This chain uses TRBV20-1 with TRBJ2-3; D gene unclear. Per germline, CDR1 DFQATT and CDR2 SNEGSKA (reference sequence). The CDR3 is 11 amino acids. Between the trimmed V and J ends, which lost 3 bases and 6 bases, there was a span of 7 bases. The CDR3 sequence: CSARFADTQYF. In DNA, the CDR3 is TGCAGTGCTAGGTTTGCGGATACGCAGTATTTT.

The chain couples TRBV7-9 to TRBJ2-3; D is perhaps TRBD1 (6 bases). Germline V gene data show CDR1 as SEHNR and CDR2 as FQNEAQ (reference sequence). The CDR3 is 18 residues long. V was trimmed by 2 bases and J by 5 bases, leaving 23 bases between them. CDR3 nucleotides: TGTGCCAGCAGCTTAAGTCTGGTGGGTGGGGGCCCGGGAGATACGCAGTATTTT. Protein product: CASSLSLVGGGPGDTQYF.

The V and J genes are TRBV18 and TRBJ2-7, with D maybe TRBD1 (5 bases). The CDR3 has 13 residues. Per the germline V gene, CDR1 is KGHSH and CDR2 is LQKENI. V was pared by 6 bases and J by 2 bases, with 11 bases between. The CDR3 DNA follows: TGTGCCAGCTCGTCCGAACAGGCCTACGAGCAGTACTTC. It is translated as CASSSEQAYEQYF. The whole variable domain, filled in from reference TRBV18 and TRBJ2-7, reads NAGVMQNPRHLVRRRGQEARLRCSPMKGHSHVYWYRQLPEEGLKFMVYLQKENIIDESGMPKERFSAEFPKEGPSILRIQQVVRGDSAAYFCASSSEQAYEQYFGPGTRLTVT.